A selection of T cell receptor beta chains follows, all from one sample in a study of cytomegalovirus exposure and HLA in healthy donors. Assay used: immunoSEQ multiplex PCR; TCRdb lists only in-frame clones, some missing. The sample consists of tens of thousands of clones, about two thirds of them appearing once. Material: PBMCs. The origin of the receptors is a boy younger than 18 in good health and CMV-seropositive. Both conserved end residues are trimmed from each CDR3. The order of the fields is V gene, CDR3 protein.

v_gene: TRBV5-1
CDR3aa: ASSLVQGAETQY

v_gene: TRBV5-4
CDR3aa: ASSGTSGRAVNEQF

v_gene: TRBV5-6
CDR3aa: ASSLPGQALGEQY

v_gene: TRBV5-6
CDR3aa: ASSPGGGELF

v_gene: TRBV2
CDR3aa: ASRDLGTGIYEQY

v_gene: TRBV21-1
CDR3aa: ASSKEAEGVTSRHYEQY

v_gene: TRBV6-5
CDR3aa: ASSSTRHDYGYT

v_gene: TRBV28
CDR3aa: ASRPGQGNFHEQF

v_gene: TRBV9
CDR3aa: ASSPRVAGGETQY

v_gene: TRBV9
CDR3aa: ASSPGANQPQH